These T cell receptor beta chains were read from a single sample in a study of glioma-infiltrating T cells after dendritic cell vaccination. Produced via immunoSEQ multiplex PCR; TCRdb's table is partial and in-frame only. The sample has about 65,000 clones, around 86% seen once. This specimen was blood, taken after dendritic cell vaccination. These receptors were collected from a human donor with glioblastoma. The CDR3 runs from the conserved cysteine through the conserved F or W. A D gene is named only where the DNA matches it firmly. The listing skips clone size in some rows; elsewhere it reads once, few, many or a size class.

size	V	J	D	length	CDR3	DNA
NA	TRBV30	TRBJ1-3	NA	12	CAGRQRGNTIYF	TGTGCCGGGAGGCAGCGGGGAAACACCATATATTTT
NA	TRBV7-2	TRBJ2-3	TRBD2	15	CASSLRTSGTDTQYF	TGTGCCAGCAGCTTAAGGACTAGCGGAACAGATACGCAGTATTTT
NA	TRBV6-1	TRBJ1-1	NA	14	CASSERVPNTEAFF	TGTGCCAGCAGTGAAAGAGTTCCGAACACTGAAGCTTTCTTT
once	TRBV18	TRBJ1-1	TRBD1	14	CASSPGTGNTEAFF	TGTGCCAGCTCACCCGGGACAGGAAACACTGAAGCTTTCTTT
NA	TRBV7-9	TRBJ2-7	NA	14	CASSSSGLTYEQYF	TGTGCCAGCAGCTCGTCGGGACTTACCTACGAGCAGTACTTC
NA	TRBV30	TRBJ1-5	NA	13	CAWRGQGNQPQHF	TGTGCCTGGAGAGGGCAGGGAAATCAGCCCCAGCATTTT
NA	TRBV5-1	TRBJ2-1	TRBD2	20	CASSLVLAGATERIYNEQFF	TGCGCCAGCAGCTTGGTCCTAGCGGGAGCGACCGAGAGGATCTACAATGAGCAGTTCTTC
NA	TRBV9	TRBJ1-1	TRBD1	14	CASSAGQGDTEASF	TGTGCCAGCAGCGCGGGACAGGGAGACACTGAAGCTTCCTTT
NA	TRBV7-2	TRBJ2-3	TRBD2	17	CASREGTSGRITDTQYF	TGTGCCAGCAGGGAGGGGACTAGCGGGAGGATCACAGATACGCAGTATTTT
NA	TRBV5-1	TRBJ1-4	NA	15	CASSPLLSSKGELFF	TGCGCCAGCAGCCCGCTGCTATCGTCCAAGGGGGAACTGTTTTTT
NA	TRBV30	TRBJ1-4	TRBD1	14	CAWSPGQGHEKLFF	TGTGCCTGGAGTCCGGGACAGGGCCATGAAAAACTGTTTTTT
NA	TRBV27	TRBJ1-5	TRBD1	13	CASCGTVGQPQHF	TGTGCCAGCTGTGGGACAGTTGGGCAGCCCCAGCATTTT
NA	TRBV5-1	TRBJ1-3	TRBD1	17	CASSLGQGDGLGNTIYF	TGCGCCAGCAGCTTGGGACAGGGTGACGGTCTGGGAAACACCATATATTTT
NA	TRBV10-3	TRBJ1-1	NA	14	CAISEERGNTEAFF	TGTGCCATCAGTGAGGAACGGGGGAACACTGAAGCTTTCTTT
medium-sized	TRBV6-6	TRBJ1-3	TRBD1	15	CASSYYRGPGNTIYF	TGTGCCAGCAGTTACTACAGGGGGCCTGGAAACACCATATATTTT
NA	TRBV6-5	TRBJ1-6	TRBD1	16	CASSYTGQGRNSPLHF	TGTGCCAGCAGTTACACAGGACAGGGAAGGAATTCACCCCTCCACTTT
NA	TRBV5-1	TRBJ1-2	NA	15	CASSPQMGGARGYTF	TGCGCCAGCAGCCCACAGATGGGGGGGGCGCGTGGCTACACCTTC
NA	TRBV6-5	TRBJ2-1	TRBD1	15	CASSFKGQGANEQFF	TGTGCCAGCAGTTTTAAAGGACAGGGGGCAAATGAGCAGTTCTTC
NA	TRBV27	TRBJ1-6	TRBD1	19	CASSFGGTGISSYNSPLHF	TGTGCCAGCAGTTTCGGCGGGACAGGCATAAGCTCCTATAATTCACCCCTCCACTTT
NA	TRBV6-6	TRBJ1-1	NA	14	CASSSKGVATEAFF	TGTGCCAGCAGTTCTAAGGGGGTAGCTACTGAAGCTTTCTTT
few	TRBV6-5	TRBJ1-1	NA	12	CASSRPGAEAFF	TGTGCCAGCAGCCGCCCGGGGGCTGAAGCTTTCTTT
NA	TRBV5-4	TRBJ1-2	TRBD1	14	CASSPRQGDYGYTF	TGTGCCAGCAGCCCGAGACAGGGTGACTATGGCTACACCTTC
NA	TRBV5-1	TRBJ2-1	TRBD2	15	CASSSGTSGSDEQFF	TGCGCCAGCAGCTCCGGGACTAGCGGGAGTGATGAGCAGTTCTTC
NA	TRBV5-4	TRBJ2-3	NA	16	CASSLEWGGATDTQYF	TGTGCCAGCAGCTTGGAATGGGGCGGGGCCACAGATACGCAGTATTTT
NA	TRBV18	TRBJ1-1	NA	14	CASSSWARDTEAFF	TGTGCCAGCTCATCTTGGGCGAGAGACACTGAAGCTTTCTTT
NA	TRBV7-2	TRBJ2-7	TRBD2	15	CASSLEGLAFYEQYF	TGTGCCAGCAGCTTAGAGGGACTAGCTTTTTACGAGCAGTACTTC
NA	TRBV7-9	TRBJ2-7	NA	11	CASSLSSEQYF	TGTGCCAGCAGCTTAAGCTCCGAGCAGTACTTC
NA	TRBV11-3	TRBJ2-2	TRBD2	17	CASSLVSLAGNTGELFF	TGTGCCAGCAGCTTAGTAAGCCTAGCGGGGAACACCGGGGAGCTGTTTTTT
NA	TRBV5-8	TRBJ1-2	NA	14	CASSLGGPGYGYTF	TGTGCCAGCAGCTTGGGGGGGCCAGGATATGGCTACACCTTC
NA	TRBV4-2	TRBJ1-4	NA	15	CASSQGGPTNEKLFF	TGTGCCAGCAGCCAAGGTGGGCCAACTAATGAAAAACTGTTTTTT
NA	TRBV6-5	TRBJ1-1	NA	13	CASRATRNTEAFF	TGTGCCAGCAGGGCAACAAGGAACACTGAAGCTTTCTTT
NA	TRBV6-1	TRBJ1-1	NA	12	CASRESGTEAFF	TGTGCCAGCAGAGAGTCAGGGACTGAAGCTTTCTTT
once	TRBV25-1	TRBJ1-1	NA	13	CASSELWAPEAFF	TGTGCCAGCAGTGAATTGTGGGCCCCTGAAGCTTTCTTT
NA	TRBV27	TRBJ1-2	TRBD1	14	CASSWTGGRYGYTF	TGTGCCAGCAGTTGGACAGGGGGACGCTATGGCTACACCTTC
NA	TRBV11-3	TRBJ2-7	TRBD1	16	CASSPTGGAGSFEQYF	TGTGCCAGCAGCCCGACAGGGGGCGCCGGTTCGTTCGAGCAGTACTTC
NA	TRBV25-1	TRBJ2-5	NA	14	CASSEFGQQETQYF	TGTGCCAGCAGTGAGTTTGGACAGCAAGAGACCCAGTACTTC
NA	TRBV6-1	TRBJ2-7	TRBD1	12	CASRETGTVGYF	TGTGCCAGCAGGGAGACAGGGACCGTAGGGTACTTC
NA	TRBV30	TRBJ2-7	NA	12	CAWKDQVGEQYF	TGTGCCTGGAAGGATCAGGTGGGCGAGCAGTACTTC
NA	TRBV19	TRBJ1-3	NA	15	CASSPGGRAGNTIYF	TGTGCCAGTAGCCCCGGTGGCAGGGCTGGAAACACCATATATTTT
NA	TRBV7-9	TRBJ2-3	TRBD2	16	CASSLTTSGGTDTQYF	TGTGCCAGCAGCCTCACGACTAGCGGAGGCACAGATACGCAGTATTTT
NA	TRBV9	TRBJ1-5	TRBD1	13	CASSYRGSQPQHF	TGTGCCAGCAGCTACAGGGGTTCCCAGCCCCAGCATTTT
NA	TRBV7-9	TRBJ1-1	NA	15	CASSSGQLMNTEAFF	TGTGCCAGCAGCTCAGGACAGTTAATGAACACTGAAGCTTTCTTT
few	TRBV6-1	TRBJ2-7	TRBD1	13	CASSRDRVGEQYF	TGTGCCAGCAGTAGGGACAGGGTGGGCGAGCAGTACTTC
NA	TRBV5-1	TRBJ1-3	TRBD1	15	CASSTTGDSGNTIYF	TGCGCCAGCAGCACGACAGGGGACTCTGGAAACACCATATATTTT
NA	TRBV18	TRBJ2-1	NA	13	CASSIGAENEQFF	TGTGCCAGCTCCATTGGGGCGGAGAATGAGCAGTTCTTC
NA	TRBV18	TRBJ2-7	TRBD2	19	CASSRETSGGTGGSYEQYF	TGTGCCAGCTCAAGGGAGACTAGCGGGGGAACTGGGGGCTCCTACGAGCAGTACTTC
NA	TRBV5-1	TRBJ1-2	TRBD1	14	CASRPGGSVYGYTF	TGCGCCAGCCGCCCAGGGGGTTCAGTCTATGGCTACACCTTC
NA	TRBV27	TRBJ1-1	TRBD1	16	CASRKLGQGAETEAFF	TGTGCCAGCAGAAAACTGGGACAGGGGGCAGAAACTGAAGCTTTCTTT
NA	TRBV2	TRBJ1-2	NA	14	CASKGGQLNYGYTF	TGTGCCAGCAAGGGGGGGCAGCTTAACTATGGCTACACCTTC
NA	TRBV11-3	TRBJ2-3	TRBD2	16	CASSFSLAGGTDTQYF	TGTGCCAGCAGCTTTTCGCTAGCGGGAGGGACAGATACGCAGTATTTT
NA	TRBV5-1	TRBJ1-2	TRBD1	15	CASSLAGTASRMYTF	TGCGCCAGCAGCCTAGCGGGGACAGCCTCGAGGATGTACACCTTC
NA	TRBV19	TRBJ1-1	TRBD1	13	CASSITGDTEAFF	TGTGCCAGTAGTATTACAGGGGACACTGAAGCTTTCTTT
few	TRBV7-6	TRBJ2-7	TRBD1	15	CASRLAGQGAYEQYF	TGTGCCAGCAGACTAGCGGGACAGGGGGCATACGAGCAGTACTTC
NA	TRBV7-2	TRBJ2-3	NA	14	CASSLRLVPDTQYF	TGTGCCAGCAGCTTAAGACTAGTCCCAGATACGCAGTATTTT
few	TRBV4-2	TRBJ2-2	TRBD2	17	CASSQEMTSGGAGELFF	TGTGCCAGCAGCCAAGAGATGACTAGCGGGGGGGCCGGGGAGCTGTTTTTT
NA	TRBV5-8	TRBJ1-2	NA	14	CASSLNTGSNGYTF	TGTGCCAGCAGCTTAAATACAGGGTCTAATGGCTACACCTTC
NA	TRBV6-1	TRBJ2-7	TRBD2	15	CASTRGLAENYEQYF	TGTGCCAGCACTAGGGGACTAGCGGAGAACTACGAGCAGTACTTC